This TCR beta chain originates from a study of human T cells and chemical hapten exposure. Overall study: Weekly diphenylcyclopropenone doses were given to patients' scalps across the approximately 25-week study.

Library preparation tagged each individual cDNA molecule with a unique molecular identifier. Per the original methods: The median was 95,638 TCRs per sample, ranging roughly 23,224 to 750,000. MiXCR was run by TCRdb on the reads, yielding one entry per CDR3 protein. It is TCRdb's table, rather than the study itself, that gives the V and J calls and clone size. This table has several thousand distinct CDR3 sequences, roughly 50% appearing once. The study, taken as a whole, reports: There was no change with DPC sensitization in TCRs above 1 in 1000 frequency.

This clonotype showed up just a few times. What it recognizes is unknown. As to treatment: therapeutic diphenylcyclopropenone sensitization with weekly scalp DPC. Losses at the gene ends were 0 bases for V and 3 bases for J; bases not matched to a gene: 3. The germline gives CDR1 LGHNA, CDR2 YSLEER. CDR3 length: 16 residues. The sample was whole blood, taken before DPC sensitization or 2, 6, or about 24 weeks after (not recorded which). The sequence derives from an adult with alopecia areata. Some clones in this sample may be carry-over from other donors' samples. This table probably holds off-target reads from a library built for another chain. The rearrangement joins TRBV4-3 to TRBJ2-7; the match to TRBD2 covers 12 bases. This CDR3 reads CASSQDRLAGVYEQYF. In DNA form, the CDR3 reads TGCGCCAGCAGCCAAGACCGACTAGCGGGGGTCTACGAGCAGTACTTC.